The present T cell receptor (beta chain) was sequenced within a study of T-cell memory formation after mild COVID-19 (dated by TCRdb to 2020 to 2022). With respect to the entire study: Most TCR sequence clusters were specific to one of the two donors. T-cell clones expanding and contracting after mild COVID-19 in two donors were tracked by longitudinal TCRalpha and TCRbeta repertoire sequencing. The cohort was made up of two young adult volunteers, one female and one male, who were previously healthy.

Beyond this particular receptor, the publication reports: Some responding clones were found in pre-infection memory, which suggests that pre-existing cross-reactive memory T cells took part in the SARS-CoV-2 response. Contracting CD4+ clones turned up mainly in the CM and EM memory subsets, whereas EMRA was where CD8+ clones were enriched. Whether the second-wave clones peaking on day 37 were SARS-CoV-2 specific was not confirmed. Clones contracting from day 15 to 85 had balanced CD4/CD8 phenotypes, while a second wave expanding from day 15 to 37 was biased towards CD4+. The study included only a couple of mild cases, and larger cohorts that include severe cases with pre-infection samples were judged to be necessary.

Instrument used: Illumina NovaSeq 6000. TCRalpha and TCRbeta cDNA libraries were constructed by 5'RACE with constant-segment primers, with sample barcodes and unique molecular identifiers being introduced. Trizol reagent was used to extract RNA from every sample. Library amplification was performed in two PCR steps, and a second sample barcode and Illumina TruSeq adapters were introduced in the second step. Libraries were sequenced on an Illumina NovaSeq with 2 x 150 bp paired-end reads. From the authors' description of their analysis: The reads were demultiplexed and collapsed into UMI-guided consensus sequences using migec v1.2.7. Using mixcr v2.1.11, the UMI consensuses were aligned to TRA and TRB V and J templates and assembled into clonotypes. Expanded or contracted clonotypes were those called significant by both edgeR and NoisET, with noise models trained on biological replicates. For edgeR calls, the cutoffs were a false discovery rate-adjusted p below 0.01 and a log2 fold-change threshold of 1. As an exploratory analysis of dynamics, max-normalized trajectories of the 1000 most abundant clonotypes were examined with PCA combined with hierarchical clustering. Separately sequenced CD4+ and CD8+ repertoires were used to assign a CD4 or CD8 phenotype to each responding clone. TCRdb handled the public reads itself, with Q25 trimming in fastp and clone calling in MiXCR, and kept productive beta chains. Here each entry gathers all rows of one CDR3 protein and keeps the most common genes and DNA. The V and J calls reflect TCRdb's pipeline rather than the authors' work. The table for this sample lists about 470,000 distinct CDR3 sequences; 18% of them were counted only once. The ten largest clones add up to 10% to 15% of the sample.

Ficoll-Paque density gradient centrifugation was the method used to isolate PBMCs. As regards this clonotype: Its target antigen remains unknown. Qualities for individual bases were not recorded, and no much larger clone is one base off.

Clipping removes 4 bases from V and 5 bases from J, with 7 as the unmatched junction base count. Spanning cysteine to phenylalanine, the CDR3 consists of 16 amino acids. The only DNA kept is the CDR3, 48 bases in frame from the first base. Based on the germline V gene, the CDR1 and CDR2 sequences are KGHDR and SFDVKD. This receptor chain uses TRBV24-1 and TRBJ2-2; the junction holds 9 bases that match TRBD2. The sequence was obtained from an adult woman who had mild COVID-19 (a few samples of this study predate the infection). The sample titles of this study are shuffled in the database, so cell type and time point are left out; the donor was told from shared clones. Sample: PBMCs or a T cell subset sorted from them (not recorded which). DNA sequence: TGTGCCACCAGTGAGGCCCTAGCGGGAATTACCGGGGAGCTGTTTTTT. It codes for CATSEALAGITGELFF.